A selection of T cell receptor beta chains follows, all from one sample in a study of Ad26.COV2.S vaccination and SARS-CoV-2 variants. Sequenced by immunoSEQ multiplex PCR; TCRdb stores in-frame clones only, minus some. The table lists a few hundred thousand clones, roughly 90% of them singletons. The sample here was peripheral blood, taken in a trial of Ad26.COV2.S vaccine versus placebo. The receptor source for this set is a person aged 18-65 years who received the Ad26.COV2.S COVID-19 vaccine or a placebo. Each CDR3 is given with its conserved first and last residue. The order of the fields is J gene, CDR3 length, V gene, CDR3 protein.

>TRBJ2-7|14|TRBV19
CASSIRGHTYEQYF
>TRBJ2-1|17|TRBV7-2
CASSFSGTGSSYNEQFF
>TRBJ2-7|14|TRBV5-1
CASSLGGRTYEQYF
>TRBJ2-7|14|TRBV19
CASSPGQGGYEQYF
>TRBJ1-6|15|TRBV19
CASSIDRDRGSPLHF
>TRBJ2-2|12|TRBV11-3
CASSLEGGELFF
>TRBJ2-5|16|TRBV5-1
CASSLRILGGNGTQYF
>TRBJ2-7|14|TRBV4-3
CASSGGTHSYEQYF
>TRBJ1-3|17|TRBV3-1/TRBV3-2
CASSPILRLSEGNTIYF
>TRBJ1-1|13|TRBV9
CASSSGGVTEAFF
>TRBJ2-7|14|TRBV13
CASSTGQATYEQYF
>TRBJ1-6|13|TRBV28
CATLMGHNSPLHF
>TRBJ2-1|19|TRBV28
CASSSAGGTVLVVYNEQFF
>TRBJ2-3|14|TRBV6-4
CASSQDRGTDTQYF
>TRBJ1-4|11|TRBV20-1
CSGLRASRWFF
>TRBJ1-2|16|TRBV27
CASSLPRRGRRYGYTF
>TRBJ2-2|17|TRBV7-9
CASNSLAPGENTGELFF
>TRBJ2-7|16|TRBV27
CASSTRTGGIAHEQYF
>TRBJ2-7|15|TRBV11-2
CASSLDPGVGVEQYF
>TRBJ2-5|14|TRBV20-1
CSASLAGVQETQYF
>TRBJ1-5|15|TRBV7-9
CASRGSPGSNQPQHF
>TRBJ1-5|14|TRBV10-1
CASSEYREGWPQHF
>TRBJ1-6|17|TRBV9
CASSLDGRGSYNSPLHF
>TRBJ2-5|13|TRBV10-3
CATARWVQETQYF
>TRBJ2-3|16|TRBV28
CASRQTSGGAVDTQYF
>TRBJ2-7|15|TRBV4-2
CASSQEASGTYEQYF
>TRBJ1-1|16|TRBV4-1
CASSQVVTGESTEAFF
>TRBJ2-2|14|TRBV4-1
CASGGGINTGELFF
>TRBJ1-2|16|TRBV14
CASSQLGQGGSQPYTF
>TRBJ1-6|12|TRBV19
CASSKRSSPLHF
>TRBJ2-2|14|TRBV28
CASRTGEVTGELFF
>TRBJ2-6|14|TRBV28
CASSPPVGANVLTF
>TRBJ2-3|15|TRBV6-2/TRBV6-3
CASSRQGVSTDTQYF
>TRBJ1-2|14|TRBV27
CASSRQGAGYGYTF
>TRBJ2-1|15|TRBV5-1
CASSLESGVYNEQFF
>TRBJ2-7|16|TRBV7-2
CASSLVQRRSSYEQYF
>TRBJ1-6|19|TRBV28
CASSTGQGTGSSYNSPLHF
>TRBJ2-7|13|TRBV3-1/TRBV3-2
CASSQAGSYEQYF
>TRBJ2-5|15|TRBV7-2
CASSPQSDFQETQYF
>TRBJ1-2|13|TRBV7-8
CASSPGRRQGYTF
>TRBJ2-1|15|TRBV3-1/TRBV3-2
CASSPLGGAYNEQFF
>TRBJ2-2|14|TRBV7-3
CASSLGHSTGELFF
>TRBJ2-7|14|TRBV28
CASSFSDRGYEQYF
>TRBJ2-5|14|TRBV19
CASSIGSGRETQYF
>TRBJ2-7|14|TRBV11-2
CASSPGGARYEQYF
>TRBJ2-2|16|TRBV7-7
CASSLVTGVPTGELFF
>TRBJ1-2|13|TRBV24-1
CATSPRAGYGYTF
>TRBJ1-6|13|TRBV27
CASSSTGNSPLHF
>TRBJ2-7|14|TRBV9
CASSASARPYEQYF
>TRBJ1-2|14|TRBV5-1
CASSFADPGYGYTF